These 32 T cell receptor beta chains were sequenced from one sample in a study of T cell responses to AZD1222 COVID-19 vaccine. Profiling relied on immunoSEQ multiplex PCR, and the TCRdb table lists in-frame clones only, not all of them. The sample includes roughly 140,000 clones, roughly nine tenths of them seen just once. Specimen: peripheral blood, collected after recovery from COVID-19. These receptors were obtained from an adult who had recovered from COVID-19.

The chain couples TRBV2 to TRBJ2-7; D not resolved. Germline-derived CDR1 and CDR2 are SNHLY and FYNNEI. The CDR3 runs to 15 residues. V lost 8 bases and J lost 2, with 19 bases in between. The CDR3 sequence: CASFPGLGPPYEQYF. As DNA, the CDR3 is TGTGCCAGCTTTCCAGGATTAGGGCCCCCCTACGAGCAGTACTTC.

The CDR3 is CASSLVAGVGPGNTIYF. CDR3 DNA sequence: TGTGCCAGCAGCTTAGTGGCGGGGGTAGGCCCTGGAAACACCATATATTTT. The rearrangement joins TRBV7-6 to TRBJ1-3; a weak D match, TRBD1 (5 bases). The CDR3 runs to 17 residues. In germline, CDR1 is SGHVS, CDR2 FNYEAQ. Trimming took off 1 base at V and 2 bases at J, with 15 bases between the two ends. Full variable domain (outside the CDR3, taken from reference TRBV7-6 and TRBJ1-3): GAGVSQSPRYKVTKRGQDVALRCDPISGHVSLYWYRQALGQGPEFLTYFNYEAQQDKSGLPNDRFSAERPEGSISTLTIQRTEQRDSAMYRCASSLVAGVGPGNTIYFGEGSWLTVV.

The CDR3 loop reads CASSTGTGEARSYNSPLHF. In DNA, the CDR3 is TGTGCCAGTAGTACCGGGACAGGGGAAGCTCGCTCCTATAATTCACCCCTCCACTTT. This chain joins TRBV19 and TRBJ1-6; 10 bases line up with TRBD1. Trimming took 4 bases from V and 0 from J; bases not matched to a gene: 9. The CDR3 totals 19 residues. Germline CDR1 reads LNHDA; CDR2 reads SQIVND (reference sequence).

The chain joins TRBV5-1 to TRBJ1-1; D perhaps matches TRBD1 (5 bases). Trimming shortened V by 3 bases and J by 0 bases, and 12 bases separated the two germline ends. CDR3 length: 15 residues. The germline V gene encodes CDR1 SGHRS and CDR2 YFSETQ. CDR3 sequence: CASSWGSVMNTEAFF. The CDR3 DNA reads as TGCGCCAGCAGCTGGGGGAGTGTTATGAACACTGAAGCTTTCTTT.

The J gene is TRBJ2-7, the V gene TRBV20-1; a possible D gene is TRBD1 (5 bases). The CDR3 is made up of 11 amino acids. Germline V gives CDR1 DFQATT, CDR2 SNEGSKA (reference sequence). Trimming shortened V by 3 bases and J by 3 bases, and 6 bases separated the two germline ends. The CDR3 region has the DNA TGCAGTGCTAGCGACAGCTACGAGCAGTACTTC. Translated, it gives CSASDSYEQYF.

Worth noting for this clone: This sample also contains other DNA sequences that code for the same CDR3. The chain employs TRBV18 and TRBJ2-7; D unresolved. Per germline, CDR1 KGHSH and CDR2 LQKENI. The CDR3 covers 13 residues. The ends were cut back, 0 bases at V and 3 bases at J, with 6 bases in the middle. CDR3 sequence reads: CASSPPSSYEQYF. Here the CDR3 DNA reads TGTGCCAGCTCACCACCGTCGAGCTACGAGCAGTACTTC.

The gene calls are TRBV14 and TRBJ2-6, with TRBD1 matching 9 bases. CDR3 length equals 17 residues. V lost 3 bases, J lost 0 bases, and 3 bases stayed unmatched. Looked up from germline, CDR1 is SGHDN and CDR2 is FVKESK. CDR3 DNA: TGTGCCAGCAGCCACGGGACAGGGCGCTCTGGGGCCAACGTCCTGACTTTC. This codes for CASSHGTGRSGANVLTF.

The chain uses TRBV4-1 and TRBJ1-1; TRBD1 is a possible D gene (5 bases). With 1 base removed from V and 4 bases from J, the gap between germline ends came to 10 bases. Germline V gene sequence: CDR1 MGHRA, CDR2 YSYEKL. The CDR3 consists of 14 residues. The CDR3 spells CASSQGRAGTEAFF. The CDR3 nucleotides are TGCGCCAGCAGCCAAGGCAGGGCGGGCACTGAAGCTTTCTTT.

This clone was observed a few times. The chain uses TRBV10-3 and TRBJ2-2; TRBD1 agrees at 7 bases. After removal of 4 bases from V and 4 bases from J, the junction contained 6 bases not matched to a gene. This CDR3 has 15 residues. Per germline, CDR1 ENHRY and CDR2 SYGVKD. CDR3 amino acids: CAISGTRDSTGELFF. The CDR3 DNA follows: TGTGCCATCAGTGGGACGAGGGACAGCACCGGGGAGCTGTTTTTT.

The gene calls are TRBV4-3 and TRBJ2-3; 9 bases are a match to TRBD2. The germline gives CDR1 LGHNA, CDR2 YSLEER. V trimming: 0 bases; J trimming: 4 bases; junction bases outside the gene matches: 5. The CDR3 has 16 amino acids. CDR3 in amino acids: CASSQEGAGGPDTQYF. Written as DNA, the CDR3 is TGCGCCAGCAGCCAAGAAGGCGCGGGGGGGCCAGATACGCAGTATTTT.

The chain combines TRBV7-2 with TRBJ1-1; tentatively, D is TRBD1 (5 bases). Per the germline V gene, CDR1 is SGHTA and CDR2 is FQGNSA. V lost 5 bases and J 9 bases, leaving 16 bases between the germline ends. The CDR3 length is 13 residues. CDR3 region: CASSQVLTAQAFF. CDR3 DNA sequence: TGTGCCAGCAGCCAAGTACTGACAGCTCAAGCTTTCTTT.

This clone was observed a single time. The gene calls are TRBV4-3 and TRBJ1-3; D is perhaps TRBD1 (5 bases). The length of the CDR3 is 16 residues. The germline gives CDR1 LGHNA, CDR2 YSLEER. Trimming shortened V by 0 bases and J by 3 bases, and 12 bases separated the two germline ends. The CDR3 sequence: CASSQEWRGLGNTIYF. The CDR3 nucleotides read TGCGCCAGCAGCCAAGAATGGAGGGGACTTGGAAACACCATATATTTT.

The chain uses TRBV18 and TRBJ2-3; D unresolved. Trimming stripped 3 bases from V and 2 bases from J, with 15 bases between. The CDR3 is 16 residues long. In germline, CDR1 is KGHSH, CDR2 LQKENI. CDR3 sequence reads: CASSPSRRADTDTQYF. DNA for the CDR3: TGTGCCAGCTCACCCTCGCGCCGAGCAGACACAGATACGCAGTATTTT. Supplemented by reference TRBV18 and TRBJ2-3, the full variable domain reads NAGVMQNPRHLVRRRGQEARLRCSPMKGHSHVYWYRQLPEEGLKFMVYLQKENIIDESGMPKERFSAEFPKEGPSILRIQQVVRGDSAAYFCASSPSRRADTDTQYFGPGTRLTVL.

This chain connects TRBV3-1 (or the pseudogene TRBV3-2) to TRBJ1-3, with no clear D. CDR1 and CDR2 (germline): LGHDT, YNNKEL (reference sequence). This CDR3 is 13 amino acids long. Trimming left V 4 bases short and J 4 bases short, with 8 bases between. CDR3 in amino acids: CASSPSDGNTIYF. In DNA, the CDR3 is TGTGCCAGCAGCCCCTCTGACGGAAACACCATATATTTT.

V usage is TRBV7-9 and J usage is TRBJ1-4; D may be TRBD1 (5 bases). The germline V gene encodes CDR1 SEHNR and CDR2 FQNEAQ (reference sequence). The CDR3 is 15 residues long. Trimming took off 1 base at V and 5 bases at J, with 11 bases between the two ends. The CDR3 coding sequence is TGTGCCAGCAGCTTAGGGCGGGGGTCGAATGAAAAACTGTTTTTT. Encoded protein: CASSLGRGSNEKLFF.

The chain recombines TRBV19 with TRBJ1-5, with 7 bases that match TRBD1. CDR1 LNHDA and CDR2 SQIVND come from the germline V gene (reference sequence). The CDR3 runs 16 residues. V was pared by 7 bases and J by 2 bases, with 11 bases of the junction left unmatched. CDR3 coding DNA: TGTGCCAGTAACAAAGGGGGCTCCGGGGGCAATCAGCCCCAGCATTTT. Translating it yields CASNKGGSGGNQPQHF.

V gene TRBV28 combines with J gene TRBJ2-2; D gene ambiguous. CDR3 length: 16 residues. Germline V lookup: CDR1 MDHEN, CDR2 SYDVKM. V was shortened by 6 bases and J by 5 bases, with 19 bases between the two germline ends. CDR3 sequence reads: CASSSKRIPFTGELFF. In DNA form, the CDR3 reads TGTGCCAGCAGCTCCAAACGGATTCCCTTTACCGGGGAGCTGTTTTTT.

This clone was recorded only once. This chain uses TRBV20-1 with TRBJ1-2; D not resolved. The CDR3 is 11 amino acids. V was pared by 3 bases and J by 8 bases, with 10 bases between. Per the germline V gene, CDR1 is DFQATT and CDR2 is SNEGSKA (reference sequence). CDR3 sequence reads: CSASDGNGYTF. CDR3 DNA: TGCAGTGCTAGTGACGGGAACGGCTACACCTTC.

CDR3: CASSFGGYNEQFF. The CDR3 nucleotides are TGTGCCAGCAGCTTTGGGGGATACAATGAGCAGTTCTTC. The rearrangement uses TRBV5-4 and TRBJ2-1; D tentatively fits TRBD1 or TRBD2 (5 bases each). V was cut by 2 bases and J by 4 bases, with 7 bases left in between. Germline CDR1 is SGHNT and CDR2 is YYREEE (reference sequence). The CDR3 totals 13 residues.

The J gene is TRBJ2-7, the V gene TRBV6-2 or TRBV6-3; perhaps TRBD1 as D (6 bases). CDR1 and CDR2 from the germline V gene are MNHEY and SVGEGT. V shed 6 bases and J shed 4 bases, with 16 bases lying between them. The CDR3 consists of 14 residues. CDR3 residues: CASSYLPGAYEQYF. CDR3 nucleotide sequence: TGTGCCAGCAGCTATCTTCCAGGGGCATACGAGCAGTACTTC.

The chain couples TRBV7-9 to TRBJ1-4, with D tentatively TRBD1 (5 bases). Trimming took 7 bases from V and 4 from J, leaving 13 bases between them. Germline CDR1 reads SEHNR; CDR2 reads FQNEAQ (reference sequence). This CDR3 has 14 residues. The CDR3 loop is CASNPGGNNEKLFF. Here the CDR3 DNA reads TGTGCCAGCAACCCGGGGGGGAATAATGAAAAACTGTTTTTT.

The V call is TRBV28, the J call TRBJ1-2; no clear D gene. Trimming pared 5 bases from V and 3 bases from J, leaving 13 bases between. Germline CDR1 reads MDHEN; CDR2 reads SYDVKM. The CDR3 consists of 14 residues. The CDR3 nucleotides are TGTGCCAGCAGTGTGGGGTGGACCTACTATGGCTACACCTTC. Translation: CASSVGWTYYGYTF.

CDR3 in amino acids: CASSVGTGGRGYTF. CDR3 bases: TGTGCCAGCAGCGTAGGGACAGGGGGCCGTGGCTACACCTTC. V usage is TRBV9 and J usage is TRBJ1-2; 11 nucleotides agree with TRBD1. There are 14 residues in the CDR3. Germline V lookup: CDR1 SGDLS, CDR2 YYNGEE. The V gene end was trimmed by 0 bases and the J gene end by 7 bases; junction bases not matched to a gene: 2.

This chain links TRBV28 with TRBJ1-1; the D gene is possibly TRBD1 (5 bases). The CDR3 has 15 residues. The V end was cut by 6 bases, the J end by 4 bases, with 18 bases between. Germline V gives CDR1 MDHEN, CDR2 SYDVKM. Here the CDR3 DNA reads TGTGCCAGCAGGGGGACCCCCTCATGGGGCACTGAAGCTTTCTTT. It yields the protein CASRGTPSWGTEAFF. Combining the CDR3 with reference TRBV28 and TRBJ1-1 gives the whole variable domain DVKVTQSSRYLVKRTGEKVFLECVQDMDHENMFWYRQDPGLGLRLIYFSYDVKMKEKGDIPEGYSVSREKKERFSLILESASTNQTSMYLCASRGTPSWGTEAFFGQGTRLTVV.

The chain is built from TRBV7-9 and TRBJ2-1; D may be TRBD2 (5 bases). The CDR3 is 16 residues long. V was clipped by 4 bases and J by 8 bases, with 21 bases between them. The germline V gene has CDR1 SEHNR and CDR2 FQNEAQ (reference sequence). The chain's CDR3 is CASSSEERIHRDEQFF. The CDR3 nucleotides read TGTGCCAGCAGCTCGGAGGAACGGATTCACAGAGATGAGCAGTTCTTC. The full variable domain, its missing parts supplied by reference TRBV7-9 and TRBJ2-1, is DTGVSQNPRHKITKRGQNVTFRCDPISEHNRLYWYRQTLGQGPEFLTYFQNEAQLEKSRLLSDRFSAERPKGSFSTLEIQRTEQGDSAMYLCASSSEERIHRDEQFFGPGTRLTVL.

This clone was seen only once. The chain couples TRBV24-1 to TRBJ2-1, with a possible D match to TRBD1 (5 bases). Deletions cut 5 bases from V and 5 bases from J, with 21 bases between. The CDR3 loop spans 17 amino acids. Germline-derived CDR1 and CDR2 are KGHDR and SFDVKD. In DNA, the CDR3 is TGTGCCACCAGTGGAACTACTGGCCTCGACAGCAACAATGAGCAGTTCTTC. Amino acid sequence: CATSGTTGLDSNNEQFF.

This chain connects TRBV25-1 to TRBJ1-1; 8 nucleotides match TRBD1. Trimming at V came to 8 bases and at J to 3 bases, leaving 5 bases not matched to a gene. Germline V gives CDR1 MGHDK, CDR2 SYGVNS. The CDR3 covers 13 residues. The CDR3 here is CASGQGLDTEAFF. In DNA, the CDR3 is TGTGCCAGCGGACAGGGTTTGGACACTGAAGCTTTCTTT.

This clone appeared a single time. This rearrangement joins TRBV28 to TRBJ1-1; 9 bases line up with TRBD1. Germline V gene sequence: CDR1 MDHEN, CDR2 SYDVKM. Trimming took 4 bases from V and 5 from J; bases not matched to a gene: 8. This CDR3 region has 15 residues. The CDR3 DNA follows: TGTGCCAGCAGTTCCCCAGGACAGGGGTGGACTGAAGCTTTCTTT. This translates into CASSSPGQGWTEAFF.

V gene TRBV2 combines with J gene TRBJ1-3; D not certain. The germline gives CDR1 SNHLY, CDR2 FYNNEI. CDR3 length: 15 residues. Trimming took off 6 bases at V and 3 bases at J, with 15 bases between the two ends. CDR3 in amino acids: CASSYTSGVGNTIYF. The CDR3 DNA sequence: TGTGCCAGCAGCTACACCTCCGGGGTTGGAAACACCATATATTTT.

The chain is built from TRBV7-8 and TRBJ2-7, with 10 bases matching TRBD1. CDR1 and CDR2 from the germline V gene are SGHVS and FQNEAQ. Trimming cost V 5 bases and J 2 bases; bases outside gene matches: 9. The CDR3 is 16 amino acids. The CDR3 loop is CASSPPPGQGTYEQYF. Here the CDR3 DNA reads TGTGCCAGCAGCCCTCCGCCGGGACAGGGGACCTACGAGCAGTACTTC.

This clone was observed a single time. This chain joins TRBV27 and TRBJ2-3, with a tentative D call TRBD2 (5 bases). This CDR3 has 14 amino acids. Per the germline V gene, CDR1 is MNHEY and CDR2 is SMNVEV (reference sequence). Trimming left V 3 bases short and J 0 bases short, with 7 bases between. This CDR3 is CASSFDYSTDTQYF. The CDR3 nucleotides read TGTGCCAGCAGTTTCGACTATAGCACAGATACGCAGTATTTT.

CDR3 region: CASSAQDGRRTYEQYF. In DNA, the CDR3 is TGTGCCAGCAGCGCTCAAGATGGACGGAGAACCTACGAGCAGTACTTC. The rearrangement links TRBV9 to TRBJ2-7; D unclear. Trimming removed 3 bases at V and 2 bases at J, with 18 bases between. This CDR3 region has 16 residues. The germline V gene has CDR1 SGDLS and CDR2 YYNGEE.